A single sample is the source of the 31 T cell receptor beta chains below, sequenced in a study of blood T cells in healthy people across ages. Then a second PCR, running roughly 7 to 11 cycles, was carried out with a sample-barcoded 5' primer and a J-beta primer mix. TCRdb re-called the 5' RACE reads through MiXCR, storing one row per CDR3 protein. This sample has some 780,000 distinct CDR3 sequences, with roughly 56% found just once. Source material: blood. All receptors come from a man in his forties or fifties in good health.

V gene TRBV4-3 combines with J gene TRBJ1-4; 8 nucleotides match TRBD1. V trimming: 3 bases; J trimming: 5 bases; junction bases outside the gene matches: 11. CDR3 length equals 17 residues. Germline CDR1 LGHNA, CDR2 YSLEER. The chain's CDR3 is CASSQGQATGRNEKLFF. In DNA form, the CDR3 reads TGCGCCAGCAGCCAGGGACAGGCGACAGGGAGAAATGAAAAACTGTTTTTT.

This clonotype was seen only a few times. J is TRBJ2-1 and V is TRBV29-1, with D possibly being TRBD1 (5 bases). V lost 0 bases and J lost 7, with 19 bases in between. The CDR3 is 16 amino acids. Germline CDR1 is SQVTM and CDR2 is ANQGSEA. The CDR3 DNA sequence: TGCAGCGTTGAAGATCTATATCGGGCGACAGCAAATGAGCAGTTCTTC. This gives the protein CSVEDLYRATANEQFF.

J is TRBJ1-2 and V is TRBV6-4, with no clear D. With 0 bases removed from V and 4 bases from J, the gap between germline ends came to 6 bases. The CDR3 has 13 residues. CDR1 is MRHNA and CDR2 is SNTAGT in the germline V gene. The DNA for the CDR3 is TGTGCCAGCAGTGACTCGATCGGCTATGGCTACACCTTC. Its translation: CASSDSIGYGYTF.

This clonotype has a handful of counts. V usage is TRBV29-1 and J usage is TRBJ2-1; D remains unclear. The V end was cut by 3 bases, the J end by 8 bases, with 8 bases between. The CDR3 length is 11 residues. The germline V gene has CDR1 SQVTM and CDR2 ANQGSEA. DNA for the CDR3: TGCAGCGTTGATAGTCGGGATGAGCAGTTCTTC. Protein product: CSVDSRDEQFF.

The chain carries TRBV5-4 and TRBJ2-5, with D perhaps TRBD2 (5 bases). Germline V gene data show CDR1 as SGHNT and CDR2 as YYREEE (reference sequence). This CDR3 contains 17 residues. V gave up 3 bases and J gave up 11 bases, with 29 bases separating them. The DNA of the CDR3 is TGTGCCAGCAGCTCTAAAAAAGGGCCATCCGCGGGCAATGAGCAGTACTTC. Residues: CASSSKKGPSAGNEQYF.

This rearrangement joins TRBV7-3 to TRBJ2-2; D assignment may be TRBD1 or TRBD2 (5 bases each). CDR1 is SGHTA and CDR2 is FQGTGA in the germline V gene. CDR3 length: 15 amino acids. The V end lost 4 bases, the J end lost 3 bases, and 12 bases lay between the germline ends. The CDR3 nucleotides are TGTGCCAGCAGCTCCTTTGGGGGAGACACCGGGGAGCTGTTTTTT. Translating gives CASSSFGGDTGELFF. The whole variable domain, filled in from reference TRBV7-3 and TRBJ2-2, reads GAGVSQTPSNKVTEKGKYVELRCDPISGHTALYWYRQSLGQGPEFLIYFQGTGAADDSGLPNDRFFAVRPEGSVSTLKIQRTERGDSAVYLCASSSFGGDTGELFFGEGSRLTVL.

The chain has TRBV9 and TRBJ2-5, with a weak D call TRBD2 (6 bases). The CDR3 contains 16 residues. V gave up 3 bases and J gave up 5 bases, with 20 bases separating them. Germline V gives CDR1 SGDLS, CDR2 YYNGEE. For the CDR3, the DNA is TGTGCCAGCAGCGCCGGTGGAGGGGAAAGGTGGGAGACCCAGTACTTC. It translates to CASSAGGGERWETQYF. The full variable domain, its missing parts supplied by reference TRBV9 and TRBJ2-5, is DSGVTQTPKHLITATGQRVTLRCSPRSGDLSVYWYQQSLDQGLQFLIQYYNGEERAKGNILERFSAQQFPDLHSELNLSSLELGDSALYFCASSAGGGERWETQYFGPGTRLLVL.

Here the CDR3 reads CASSQRPFPDTEAFF. DNA for the CDR3: TGCGCCAGCAGCCAACGGCCGTTTCCCGACACTGAAGCTTTCTTT. The V call is TRBV4-3, the J call TRBJ1-1; D unresolved. This CDR3 comprises 15 residues. V lost 2 bases and J lost 3, with 13 bases in between. In germline, CDR1 is LGHNA, CDR2 YSLEER.

The V gene is TRBV20-1, the J gene TRBJ1-4, with 9 bases identical to TRBD1. Per germline, CDR1 DFQATT and CDR2 SNEGSKA (reference sequence). V gave up 3 bases and J gave up 1 base; unmatched junction bases: 9. The CDR3 consists of 17 residues. CDR3 in amino acids: CSARVDRGEVTNEKLFF. CDR3 DNA: TGCAGTGCTAGGGTTGACAGGGGGGAAGTAACTAATGAAAAACTGTTTTTT.

The chain carries TRBV6-5 and TRBJ2-5; D gene ambiguous. The germline V gene encodes CDR1 MNHEY and CDR2 SVGAGI. With 4 bases removed from V and 10 bases from J, the gap between germline ends came to 19 bases. The length of the CDR3 is 14 residues. The CDR3 DNA sequence: TGTGCCAGCAGTTCCTTGGGCGTACGGACGATCCAGTACTTC. Its translation is CASSSLGVRTIQYF.

The chain is built from TRBV30 and TRBJ2-1; D ambiguous. Trimming stripped 3 bases from V and 7 bases from J, with 4 bases between. The CDR3 length is 10 residues. Per germline, CDR1 GTSNPN and CDR2 SVGIG (reference sequence). The CDR3 nucleotides read TGTGCCTGGAGCTGGAATGAGCAGTTCTTC. Translation: CAWSWNEQFF.

V is TRBV27 and J is TRBJ2-3; TRBD2 matches at 9 bases. This CDR3 is 20 amino acids long. The trim removed 6 bases at V and 2 bases at J, leaving 21 bases unmatched. Germline V gene sequence: CDR1 MNHEY, CDR2 SMNVEV (reference sequence). CDR3 region: CASRRGYEDISGRYTDTQYF. For the CDR3, the DNA is TGTGCCAGCAGGCGAGGGTATGAGGACATAAGCGGGAGGTACACAGATACGCAGTATTTT.

The chain employs TRBV2 and TRBJ2-3; weak D call: TRBD2 (5 bases). CDR1 SNHLY and CDR2 FYNNEI come from the germline V gene. V dropped 6 bases and J dropped 4 bases, with 11 bases sitting between them. The CDR3 length is 13 residues. The CDR3 loop is CASSDRTADTQYF. The CDR3 DNA reads TGTGCCAGCAGCGATAGGACTGCAGATACGCAGTATTTT.

This chain connects TRBV20-1 to TRBJ1-5, with 8 bases fitting TRBD1. V gave up 1 base and J gave up 7 bases; unmatched junction bases: 21. Germline values: CDR1 DFQATT, CDR2 SNEGSKA (reference sequence). This CDR3 has 19 residues. CDR3 residues: CSARGWQGASGGLGQPQHF. The CDR3 DNA reads as TGCAGTGCTAGAGGGTGGCAGGGGGCGTCGGGGGGACTTGGGCAGCCCCAGCATTTT.

The chain couples TRBV5-5 to TRBJ2-1; D possibly corresponds to TRBD1 (5 bases). Trimming stripped 1 base from V and 3 bases from J, with 14 bases between. CDR3 length: 16 residues. From germline, CDR1 is SGHKS and CDR2 YYEKEE (reference sequence). The CDR3: CASSLFDSWYYNEQFF. The CDR3 DNA reads TGTGCCAGCAGCTTGTTTGACAGTTGGTACTACAATGAGCAGTTCTTC. The full variable domain, completed using reference TRBV5-5 and TRBJ2-1, is DAGVTQSPTHLIKTRGQQVTLRCSPISGHKSVSWYQQVLGQGPQFIFQYYEKEERGRGNFPDRFSARQFPNYSSELNVNALLLGDSALYLCASSLFDSWYYNEQFFGPGTRLTVL.

This clonotype was seen only a few times. J is TRBJ1-5 and V is TRBV29-1, with 7 positions matching TRBD1. Germline CDR1 reads SQVTM; CDR2 reads ANQGSEA. With V trimmed by 7 bases and J by 2 bases, 5 bases remained unmatched. This CDR3 region has 13 residues. Written as DNA, the CDR3 is TGCAGCGCTCGAACAGGGGGCAATCAGCCCCAGCATTTT. This translates into CSARTGGNQPQHF.

In DNA form, the CDR3 reads TGTGCCAGCAGCATGGACTTAAAAGAAAAACTGTTTTTT. It translates to CASSMDLKEKLFF. This chain joins TRBV7-9 and TRBJ1-4; D is unresolved. V lost 5 bases and J lost 8, with 12 bases in between. The germline CDR1 and CDR2 sequences are SEHNR and FQNEAQ (reference sequence). This CDR3 has 13 residues.

This chain links TRBV15 with TRBJ2-2; D is uncertain. CDR1 and CDR2 (germline): LNHNV, YYDKDF (reference sequence). The V end lost 8 bases, the J end lost 3 bases, and 4 bases lay between the germline ends. The CDR3 extends over 11 amino acids. The CDR3 sequence: CATYYTGELFF. The DNA for the CDR3 is TGTGCCACCTATTACACCGGGGAGCTGTTTTTT.

In its sample, this clonotype was seen a few times. The V gene is TRBV27, the J gene TRBJ2-7; D unclear. From germline, CDR1 is MNHEY and CDR2 SMNVEV (reference sequence). V lost 6 bases and J 0 bases, leaving 15 bases between the germline ends. This CDR3 has 15 amino acids. CDR3 coding DNA: TGTGCCAGCAGCCCTATTCAGGAAAGCTCCTACGAGCAGTACTTC. This gives the protein CASSPIQESSYEQYF.

V gene TRBV5-1 combines with J gene TRBJ2-4; 7 bases are a match to TRBD2. The closer fit of TRBJ2-7 to the DNA end suggests the J call may be wrong. Per germline, CDR1 SGHRS and CDR2 YFSETQ. This CDR3 region has 17 residues. CDR3 sequence (DNA): TGCGCCAGCAGCCTAGGACTGGCGGGAGTCCTACCCTACGAGCAGTACTTC. Amino acid sequence: CASSLGLAGVLPYEQYF.

This clonotype turned up a few times. The chain couples TRBV7-2 to TRBJ2-5; the D gene is possibly TRBD1 (6 bases). The CDR3 contains 14 residues. CDR1 is SGHTA and CDR2 is FQGNSA in the germline V gene. Trimming took off 5 bases at V and 7 bases at J, with 17 bases between the two ends. CDR3 protein: CASSTVGGDGTQYF. In nucleotides, the CDR3 is TGTGCCAGCAGCACTGTAGGGGGAGACGGGACCCAGTACTTC.

The chain links TRBV7-2 to TRBJ1-1; D is possibly TRBD1 (5 bases). Germline values: CDR1 SGHTA, CDR2 FQGNSA. This CDR3 is built from 16 residues. Between the trimmed V and J ends, which lost 5 bases and 3 bases, there was a span of 19 bases. The CDR3 spells CASSLRSGTGDTEAFF. In DNA form, the CDR3 reads TGTGCCAGCAGCCTCAGGTCCGGGACTGGGGACACTGAAGCTTTCTTT.

This clonotype was detected once. The chain links TRBV11-3 to TRBJ2-3, with D perhaps TRBD1 (5 bases). Germline assignment: CDR1 SGHNT and CDR2 YENEEA. V lost 1 base, J lost 0 bases, and 11 bases lay in between. This CDR3 has 16 residues. CDR3 region: CASSLAWGSSTDTQYF. In DNA, the CDR3 is TGTGCCAGCAGCTTAGCGTGGGGCTCAAGCACAGATACGCAGTATTTT.

The CDR3 spells CASSFRLGELFF. The DNA for the CDR3 is TGTGCCAGCAGTTTTCGGCTCGGGGAGCTGTTTTTT. The chain uses TRBV12-3 or TRBV12-4 and TRBJ2-2, with D unclear. The germline V and J ends were trimmed by 3 bases and 7 bases, with 6 bases remaining between them. The CDR3 is 12 residues long.

The chain carries TRBV28 and TRBJ2-3, with 11 positions matching TRBD2. The CDR3 extends over 15 amino acids. In germline, CDR1 is MDHEN, CDR2 SYDVKM. V lost 2 bases, J lost 4 bases, and 2 bases stayed unmatched. The CDR3 sequence is CASSLGTSGSDTQYF. In nucleotides, the CDR3 is TGTGCCAGCAGTTTAGGGACTAGCGGCTCAGATACGCAGTATTTT. Looking up the rest from reference TRBV28 and TRBJ2-3 gives the full variable domain: DVKVTQSSRYLVKRTGEKVFLECVQDMDHENMFWYRQDPGLGLRLIYFSYDVKMKEKGDIPEGYSVSREKKERFSLILESASTNQTSMYLCASSLGTSGSDTQYFGPGTRLTVL.

This chain uses TRBV6-6 with TRBJ1-5, with D possibly matching TRBD1 (6 bases). The germline gives CDR1 MNHNY, CDR2 SVGAGI (reference sequence). The CDR3 extends over 14 amino acids. Trimming cost V 6 bases and J 4 bases, with 13 bases left between them. The DNA for the CDR3 is TGTGCCAGCAGACCACAGGGACAAAATCAGCCCCAGCATTTT. This encodes CASRPQGQNQPQHF.

The rearrangement joins TRBV9 to TRBJ2-3, with D maybe TRBD2 (6 bases). Germline lookup yields CDR1 SGDLS and CDR2 YYNGEE. CDR3 length: 18 amino acids. Trimming stripped 2 bases from V and 3 bases from J, with 22 bases between. The CDR3 DNA sequence: TGTGCCAGCAGCGTGCGGGACGCCTCGTCTCGTCAAACAGATACGCAGTATTTT. Its protein is CASSVRDASSRQTDTQYF.

The CDR3 sequence is CSALTGSLAGNQPQHF. CDR3 DNA: TGCAGCGCTCTGACAGGATCTTTAGCCGGCAATCAGCCCCAGCATTTT. V usage is TRBV29-1 and J usage is TRBJ1-5, with D tentatively TRBD1 (6 bases). Germline V CDR1 and CDR2: SQVTM, ANQGSEA. The CDR3 loop spans 16 amino acids. Trimming cost V 7 bases and J 2 bases, with 21 bases left between them.

The chain is built from TRBV7-2 and TRBJ2-1; the match to TRBD2 covers 7 bases. CDR3 length: 16 amino acids. V shed 5 bases and J 3 bases; nucleotides not matched to a gene: 10. The germline V gene encodes CDR1 SGHTA and CDR2 FQGNSA. CDR3 region: CASSRTNGRGYNEQFF. CDR3 DNA: TGTGCCAGCAGCCGGACTAATGGGAGGGGCTACAATGAGCAGTTCTTC. The full variable domain, its missing parts supplied by reference TRBV7-2 and TRBJ2-1, is GAGVSQSPSNKVTEKGKDVELRCDPISGHTALYWYRQSLGQGLEFLIYFQGNSAPDKSGLPSDRFSAERTGGSVSTLTIQRTQQEDSAVYLCASSRTNGRGYNEQFFGPGTRLTVL.

This clonotype was seen many times. V usage is TRBV6-6 and J usage is TRBJ1-1; TRBD1 agrees at 9 bases. The CDR3 covers 12 residues. Germline trimming cut 6 bases from V and 12 bases from J; bases unmatched to any gene: 8. Germline lookup yields CDR1 MNHNY and CDR2 SVGAGI (reference sequence). CDR3 coding DNA: TGTGCCAGCAGCTACCAGGACAGGGGTCCTTTCTTT. Translation: CASSYQDRGPFF.

In this sample, this clonotype turned up once. This sequence joins TRBV11-3 and TRBJ2-3, with 8 nucleotides matching TRBD1. Germline CDR1 is SGHNT and CDR2 is YENEEA. Trimming at V came to 4 bases and at J to 2 bases, leaving 5 bases not matched to a gene. The CDR3 runs 15 residues. CDR3 DNA: TGTGCCAGCAGCTCCGAACAGGGGGTCACAGATACGCAGTATTTT. This translates into CASSSEQGVTDTQYF.